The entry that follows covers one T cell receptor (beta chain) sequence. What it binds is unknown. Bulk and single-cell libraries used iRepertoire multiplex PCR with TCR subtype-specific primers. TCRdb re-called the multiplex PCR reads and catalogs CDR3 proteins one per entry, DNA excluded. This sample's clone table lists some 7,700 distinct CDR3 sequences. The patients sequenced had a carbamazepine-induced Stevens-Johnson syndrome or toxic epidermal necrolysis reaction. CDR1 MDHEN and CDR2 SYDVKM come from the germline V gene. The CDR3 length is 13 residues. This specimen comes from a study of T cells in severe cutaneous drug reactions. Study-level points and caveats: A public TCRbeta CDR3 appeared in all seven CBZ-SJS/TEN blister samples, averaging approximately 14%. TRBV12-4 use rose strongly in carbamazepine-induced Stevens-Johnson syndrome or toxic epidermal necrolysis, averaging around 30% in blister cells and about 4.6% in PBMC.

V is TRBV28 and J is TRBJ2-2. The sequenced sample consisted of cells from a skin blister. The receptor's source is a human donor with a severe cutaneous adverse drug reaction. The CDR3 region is CASSIFPTGELFF.